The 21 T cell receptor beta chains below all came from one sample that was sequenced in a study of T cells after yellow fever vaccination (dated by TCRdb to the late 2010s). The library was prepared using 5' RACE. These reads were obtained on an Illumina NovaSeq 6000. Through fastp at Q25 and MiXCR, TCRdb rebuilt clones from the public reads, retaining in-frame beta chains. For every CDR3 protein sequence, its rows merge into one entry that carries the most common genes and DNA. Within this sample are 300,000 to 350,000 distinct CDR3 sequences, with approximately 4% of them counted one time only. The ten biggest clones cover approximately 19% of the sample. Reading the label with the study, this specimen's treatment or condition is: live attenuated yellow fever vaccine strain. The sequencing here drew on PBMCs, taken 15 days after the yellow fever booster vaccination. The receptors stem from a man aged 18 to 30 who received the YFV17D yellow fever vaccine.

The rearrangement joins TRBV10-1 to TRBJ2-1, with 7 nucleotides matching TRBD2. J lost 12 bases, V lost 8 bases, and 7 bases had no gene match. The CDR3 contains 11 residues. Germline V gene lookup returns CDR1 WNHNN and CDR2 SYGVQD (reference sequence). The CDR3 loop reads CASGGVAGQFF. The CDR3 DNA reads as TGCGCCAGCGGAGGGGTAGCGGGGCAGTTCTTC.

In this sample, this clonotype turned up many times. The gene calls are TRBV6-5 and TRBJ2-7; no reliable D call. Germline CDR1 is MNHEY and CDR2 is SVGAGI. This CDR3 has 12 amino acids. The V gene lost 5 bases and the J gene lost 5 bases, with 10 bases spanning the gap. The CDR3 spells CASSPGANEQYF. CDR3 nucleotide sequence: TGTGCCAGCAGTCCCGGCGCCAACGAGCAGTACTTC.

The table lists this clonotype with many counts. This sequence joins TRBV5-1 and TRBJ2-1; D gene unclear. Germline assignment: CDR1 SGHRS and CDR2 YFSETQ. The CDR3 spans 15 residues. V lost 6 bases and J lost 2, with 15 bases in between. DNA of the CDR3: TGCGCCAGCACCCCACCGTTACGACCCTACAATGAGCAGTTCTTC. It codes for CASTPPLRPYNEQFF.

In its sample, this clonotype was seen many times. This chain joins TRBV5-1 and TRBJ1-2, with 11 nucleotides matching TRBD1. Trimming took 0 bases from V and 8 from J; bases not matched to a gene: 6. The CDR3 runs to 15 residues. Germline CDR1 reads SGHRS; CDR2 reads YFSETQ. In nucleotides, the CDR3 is TGCGCCAGCAGCTTGGCCGGGACAGGGGGGGAAGGCTACACCTTC. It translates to CASSLAGTGGEGYTF.

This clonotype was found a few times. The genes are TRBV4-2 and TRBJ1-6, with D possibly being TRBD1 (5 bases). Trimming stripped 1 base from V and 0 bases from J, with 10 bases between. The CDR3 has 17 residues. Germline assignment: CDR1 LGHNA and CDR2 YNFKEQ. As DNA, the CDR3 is TGTGCCAGCAGCCAAGCCGGGGCGAGCTCCTATAATTCACCCCTCCACTTT. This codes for CASSQAGASSYNSPLHF.

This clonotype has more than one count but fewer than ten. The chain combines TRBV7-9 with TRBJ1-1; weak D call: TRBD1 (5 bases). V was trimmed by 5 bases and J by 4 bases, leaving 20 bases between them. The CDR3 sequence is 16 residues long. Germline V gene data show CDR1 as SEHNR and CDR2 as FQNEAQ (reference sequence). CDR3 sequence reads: CASSNDRRGWVTEAFF. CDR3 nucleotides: TGTGCCAGCAGCAACGACAGACGAGGGTGGGTCACTGAAGCTTTCTTT.

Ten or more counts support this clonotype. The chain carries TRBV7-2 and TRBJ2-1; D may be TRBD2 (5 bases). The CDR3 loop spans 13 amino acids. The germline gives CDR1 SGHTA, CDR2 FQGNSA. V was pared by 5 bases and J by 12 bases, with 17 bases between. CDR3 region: CASSPFTSSVQFF. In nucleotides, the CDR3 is TGTGCCAGCAGCCCCTTTACTAGTTCTGTGCAGTTCTTC. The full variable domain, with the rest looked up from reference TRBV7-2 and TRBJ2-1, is GAGVSQSPSNKVTEKGKDVELRCDPISGHTALYWYRQSLGQGLEFLIYFQGNSAPDKSGLPSDRFSAERTGGSVSTLTIQRTQQEDSAVYLCASSPFTSSVQFFGPGTRLTVL.

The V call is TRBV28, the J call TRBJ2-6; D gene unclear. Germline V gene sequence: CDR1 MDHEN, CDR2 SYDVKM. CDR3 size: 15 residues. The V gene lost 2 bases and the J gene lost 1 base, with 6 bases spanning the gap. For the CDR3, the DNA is TGTGCCAGCAGTTTACATATTTCTGGGGCCAACGTCCTGACTTTC. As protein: CASSLHISGANVLTF.

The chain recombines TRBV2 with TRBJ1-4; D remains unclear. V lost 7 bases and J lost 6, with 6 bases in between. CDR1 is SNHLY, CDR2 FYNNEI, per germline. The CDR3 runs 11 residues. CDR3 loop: CASTVYEKLFF. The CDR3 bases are TGTGCCAGCACCGTTTATGAAAAACTGTTTTTT. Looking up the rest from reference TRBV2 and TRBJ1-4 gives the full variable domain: EPEVTQTPSHQVTQMGQEVILRCVPISNHLYFYWYRQILGQKVEFLVSFYNNEISEKSEIFDDQFSVERPDGSNFTLKIRSTKLEDSAMYFCASTVYEKLFFGSGTQLSVL.

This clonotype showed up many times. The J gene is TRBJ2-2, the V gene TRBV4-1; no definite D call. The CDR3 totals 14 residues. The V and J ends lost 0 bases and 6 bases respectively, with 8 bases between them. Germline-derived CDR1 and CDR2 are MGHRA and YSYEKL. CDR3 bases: TGCGCCAGCAGCCAAGATCTAGATTCCGGGGAGCTGTTTTTT. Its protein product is CASSQDLDSGELFF.

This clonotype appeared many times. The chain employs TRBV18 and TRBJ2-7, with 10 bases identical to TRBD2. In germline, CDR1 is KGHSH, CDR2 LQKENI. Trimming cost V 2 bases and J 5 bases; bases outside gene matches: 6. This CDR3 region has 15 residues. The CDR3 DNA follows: TGTGCCAGCTCACCAGGGCTAGCGGGGGCACACGAGCAGTACTTC. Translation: CASSPGLAGAHEQYF. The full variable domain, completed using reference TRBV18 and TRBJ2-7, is NAGVMQNPRHLVRRRGQEARLRCSPMKGHSHVYWYRQLPEEGLKFMVYLQKENIIDESGMPKERFSAEFPKEGPSILRIQQVVRGDSAAYFCASSPGLAGAHEQYFGPGTRLTVT.

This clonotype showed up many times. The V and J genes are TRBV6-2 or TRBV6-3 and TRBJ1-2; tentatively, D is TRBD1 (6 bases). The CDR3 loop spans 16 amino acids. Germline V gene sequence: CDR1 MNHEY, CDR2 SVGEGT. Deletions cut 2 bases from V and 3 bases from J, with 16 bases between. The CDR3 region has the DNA TGTGCCAGCAGTTACGGGCCCTCCTGGACAGACTATGGCTACACCTTC. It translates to CASSYGPSWTDYGYTF.

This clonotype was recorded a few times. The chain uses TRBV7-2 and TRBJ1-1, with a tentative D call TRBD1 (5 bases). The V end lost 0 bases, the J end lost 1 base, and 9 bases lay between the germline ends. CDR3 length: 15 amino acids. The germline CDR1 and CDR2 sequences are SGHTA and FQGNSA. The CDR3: CASSLAVRENTEAFF. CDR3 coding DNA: TGTGCCAGCAGCTTAGCGGTCAGGGAGAACACTGAAGCTTTCTTT. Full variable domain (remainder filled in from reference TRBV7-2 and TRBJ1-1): GAGVSQSPSNKVTEKGKDVELRCDPISGHTALYWYRQSLGQGLEFLIYFQGNSAPDKSGLPSDRFSAERTGGSVSTLTIQRTQQEDSAVYLCASSLAVRENTEAFFGQGTRLTVV.

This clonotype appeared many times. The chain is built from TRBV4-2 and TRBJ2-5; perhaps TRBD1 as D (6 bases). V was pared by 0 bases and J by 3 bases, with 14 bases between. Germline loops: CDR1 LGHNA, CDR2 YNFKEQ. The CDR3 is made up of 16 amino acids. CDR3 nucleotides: TGTGCCAGCAGCCAAGAGACAGGTTACATAGAAGAGACCCAGTACTTC. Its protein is CASSQETGYIEETQYF.

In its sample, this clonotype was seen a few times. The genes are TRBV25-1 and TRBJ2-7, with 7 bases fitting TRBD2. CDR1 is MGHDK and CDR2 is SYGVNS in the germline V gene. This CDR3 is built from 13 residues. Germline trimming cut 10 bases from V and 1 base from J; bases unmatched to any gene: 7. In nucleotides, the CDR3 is TGTGCCACCGAGGGACTATCATCCTACGAGCAGTACTTC. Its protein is CATEGLSSYEQYF.

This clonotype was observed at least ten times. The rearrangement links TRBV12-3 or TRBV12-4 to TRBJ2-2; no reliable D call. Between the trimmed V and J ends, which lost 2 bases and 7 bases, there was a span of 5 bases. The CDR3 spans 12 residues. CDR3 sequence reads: CASSLTLGELFF. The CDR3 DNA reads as TGTGCCAGCAGTTTAACCCTCGGGGAGCTGTTTTTT.

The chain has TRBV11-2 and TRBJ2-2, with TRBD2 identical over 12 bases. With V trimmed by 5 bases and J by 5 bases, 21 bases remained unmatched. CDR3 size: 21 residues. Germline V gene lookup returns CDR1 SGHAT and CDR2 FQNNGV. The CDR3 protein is CASSPYSLPLRTSGTTGELFF. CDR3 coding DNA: TGTGCCAGCAGCCCCTACTCCCTCCCACTTAGGACTAGCGGGACAACCGGGGAGCTGTTTTTT.

The CDR3 DNA reads as TGCGCCAGCAGCCAAGATGGACAGATCTCTGGAAACACCATATATTTT. Its protein product is CASSQDGQISGNTIYF. The V gene is TRBV4-3, the J gene TRBJ1-3, with D possibly being TRBD1 (6 bases). CDR1 LGHNA and CDR2 YSLEER come from the germline V gene. This CDR3 spans 16 amino acids. V was pared by 0 bases and J by 0 bases, with 9 bases between.

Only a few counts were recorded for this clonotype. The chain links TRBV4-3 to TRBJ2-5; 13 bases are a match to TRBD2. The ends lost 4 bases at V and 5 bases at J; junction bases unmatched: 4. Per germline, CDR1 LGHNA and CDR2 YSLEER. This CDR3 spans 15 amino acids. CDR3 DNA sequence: TGCGCCAGCAGCCTGGGACTAGCGGGGTGGGAGACCCAGTACTTC. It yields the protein CASSLGLAGWETQYF.

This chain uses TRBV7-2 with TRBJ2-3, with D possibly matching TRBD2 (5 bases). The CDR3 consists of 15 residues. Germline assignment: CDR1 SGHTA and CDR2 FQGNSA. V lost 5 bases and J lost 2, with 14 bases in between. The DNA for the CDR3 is TGTGCCAGCAGCCGCAGCGGTGCTACCACAGATACGCAGTATTTT. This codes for CASSRSGATTDTQYF.

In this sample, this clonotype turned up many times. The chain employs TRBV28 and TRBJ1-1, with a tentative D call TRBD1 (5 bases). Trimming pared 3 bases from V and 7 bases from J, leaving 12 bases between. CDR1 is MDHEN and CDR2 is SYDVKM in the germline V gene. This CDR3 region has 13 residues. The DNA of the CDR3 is TGTGCCAGCAGTTTTACAGGACCCCATGAAGCTTTCTTT. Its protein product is CASSFTGPHEAFF.